The T cell receptor beta chain described here comes from a study of T cells in localized non-small cell lung cancer. Study-level points and caveats: A higher density of T cells in blood coincided with extended overall survival. Adjacent uninvolved lung had the highest clonality, suggesting focused antigen responses. Owing to sequencing of a solitary tumor region, heterogeneity cannot be discounted.

Of note for this clone: What it binds is not known.

Trimming removed 4 bases from V and 6 bases from J; junction bases left unmatched: 6. The CDR3 has 14 residues. Germline assignment: CDR1 MDHEN and CDR2 SYDVKM. Measured with immunoSEQ multiplex PCR; TCRdb has only the in-frame clones, and not every one. The sample yields tens of thousands of clones, 65% to 90% seen once. The sample consisted of PBMCs, taken before any cancer treatment. The V call is TRBV28, the J call TRBJ2-3; 8 nucleotides align to TRBD2. The receptor was derived from a man aged 40 to 70 with stage II lung adenocarcinoma. The CDR3 DNA reads as TGTGCCAGCAGTTGGGCGGGAGGTCGCGATACGCAGTATTTT. Protein product: CASSWAGGRDTQYF.